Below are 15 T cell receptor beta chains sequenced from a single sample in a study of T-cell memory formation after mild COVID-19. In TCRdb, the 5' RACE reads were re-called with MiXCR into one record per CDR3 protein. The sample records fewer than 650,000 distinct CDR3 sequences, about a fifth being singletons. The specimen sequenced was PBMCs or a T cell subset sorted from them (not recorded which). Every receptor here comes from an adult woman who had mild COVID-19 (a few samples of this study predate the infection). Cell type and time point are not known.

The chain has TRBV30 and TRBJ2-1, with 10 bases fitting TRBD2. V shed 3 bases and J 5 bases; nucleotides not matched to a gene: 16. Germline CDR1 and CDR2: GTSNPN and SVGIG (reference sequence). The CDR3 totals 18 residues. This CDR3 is CAWRRHRDLAGGNNEQFF. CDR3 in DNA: TGTGCCTGGAGGAGACATCGCGATTTAGCGGGGGGAAACAATGAGCAGTTCTTC. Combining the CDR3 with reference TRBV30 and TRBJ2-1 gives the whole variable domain SQTIHQWPATLVQPVGSPLSLECTVEGTSNPNLYWYRQAAGRGLQLLFYSVGIGQISSEVPQNLSASRPQDRQFILSSKKLLLSDSGFYLCAWRRHRDLAGGNNEQFFGPGTRLTVL.

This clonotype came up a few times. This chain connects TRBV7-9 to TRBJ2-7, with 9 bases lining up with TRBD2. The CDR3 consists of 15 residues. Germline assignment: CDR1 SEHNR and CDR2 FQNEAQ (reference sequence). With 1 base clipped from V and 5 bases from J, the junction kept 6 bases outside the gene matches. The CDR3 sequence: CASSLGPSGKHEQYF. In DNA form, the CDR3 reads TGTGCCAGCAGCTTAGGTCCTAGCGGGAAACACGAGCAGTACTTC.

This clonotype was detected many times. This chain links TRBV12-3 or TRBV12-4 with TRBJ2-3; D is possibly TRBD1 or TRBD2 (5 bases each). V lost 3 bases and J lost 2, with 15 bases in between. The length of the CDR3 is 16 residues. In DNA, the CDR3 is TGTGCCAGCAGTTTCTATATTGGGGGACCCACAGATACGCAGTATTTT. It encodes CASSFYIGGPTDTQYF.

CDR3 sequence reads: CSATAGTGRGYTF. The CDR3 nucleotides read TGCAGTGCTACGGCGGGGACAGGGAGGGGCTACACCTTC. The V gene is TRBV20-1, the J gene TRBJ1-2, with 9 bases lining up with TRBD1. Germline V CDR1 and CDR2: DFQATT, SNEGSKA (reference sequence). With 4 bases clipped from V and 8 bases from J, the junction kept 8 bases outside the gene matches. CDR3 length equals 13 residues.

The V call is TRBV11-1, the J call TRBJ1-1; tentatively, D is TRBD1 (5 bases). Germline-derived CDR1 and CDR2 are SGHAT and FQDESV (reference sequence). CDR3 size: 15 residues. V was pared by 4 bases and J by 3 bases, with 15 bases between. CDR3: CASSSNRRGYTEAFF. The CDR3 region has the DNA TGTGCCAGCAGCTCGAACCGGAGGGGTTACACTGAAGCTTTCTTT.

The CDR3 region has the DNA TGTGCCAGCAGCCTCTCCGGCGGGACAGGGGTAGATACGCAGTATTTT. This gives the protein CASSLSGGTGVDTQYF. The gene calls are TRBV3-1 and TRBJ2-3; 10 nucleotides align to TRBD1. The CDR3 has 16 amino acids. The V and J ends lost 4 bases and 5 bases, in that order; junction bases with no gene match: 9. Germline CDR1 is LGHDT and CDR2 is YNNKEL (reference sequence).

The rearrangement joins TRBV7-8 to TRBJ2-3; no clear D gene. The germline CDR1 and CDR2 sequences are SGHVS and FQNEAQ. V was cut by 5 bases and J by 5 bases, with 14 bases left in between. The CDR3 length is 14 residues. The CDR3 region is CASSPRRTVDTQYF. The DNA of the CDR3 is TGTGCCAGCAGCCCTAGAAGAACGGTAGATACGCAGTATTTT.

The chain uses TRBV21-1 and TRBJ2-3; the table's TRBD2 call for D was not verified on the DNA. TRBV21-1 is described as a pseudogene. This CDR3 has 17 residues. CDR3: CASSKGPGTSGTDTQYF. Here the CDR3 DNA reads TGTGCCAGCAGCAAAGGGCCCGGGACTAGCGGGACAGATACGCAGTATTTT.

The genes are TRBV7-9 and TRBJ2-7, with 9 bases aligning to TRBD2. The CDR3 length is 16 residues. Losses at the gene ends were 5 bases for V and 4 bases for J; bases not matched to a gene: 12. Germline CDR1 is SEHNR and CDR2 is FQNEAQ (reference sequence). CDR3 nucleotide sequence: TGTGCCAGCAGCCTTTTAGCGGGGGACCTTCCGTACGAGCAGTACTTC. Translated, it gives CASSLLAGDLPYEQYF. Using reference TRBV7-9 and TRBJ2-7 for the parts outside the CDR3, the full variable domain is DTGVSQNPRHKITKRGQNVTFRCDPISEHNRLYWYRQTLGQGPEFLTYFQNEAQLEKSRLLSDRFSAERPKGSFSTLEIQRTEQGDSAMYLCASSLLAGDLPYEQYFGPGTRLTVT.

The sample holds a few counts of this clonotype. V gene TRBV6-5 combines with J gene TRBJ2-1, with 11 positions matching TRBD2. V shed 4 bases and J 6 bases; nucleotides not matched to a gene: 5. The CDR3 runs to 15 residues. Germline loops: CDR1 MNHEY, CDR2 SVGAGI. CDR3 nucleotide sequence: TGTGCCAGCAGTTCTAGCGGGGGGACCTTCAATGAGCAGTTCTTC. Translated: CASSSSGGTFNEQFF.

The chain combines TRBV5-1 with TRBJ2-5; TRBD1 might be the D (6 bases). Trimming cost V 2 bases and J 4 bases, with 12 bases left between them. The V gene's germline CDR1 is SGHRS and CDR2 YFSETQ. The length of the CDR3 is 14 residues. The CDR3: CASSFNRVRETQYF. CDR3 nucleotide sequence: TGCGCCAGCAGCTTCAACAGGGTTCGAGAGACCCAGTACTTC. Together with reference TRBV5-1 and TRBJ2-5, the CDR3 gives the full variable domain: KAGVTQTPRYLIKTRGQQVTLSCSPISGHRSVSWYQQTPGQGLQFLFEYFSETQRNKGNFPGRFSGRQFSNSRSEMNVSTLELGDSALYLCASSFNRVRETQYFGPGTRLLVL.

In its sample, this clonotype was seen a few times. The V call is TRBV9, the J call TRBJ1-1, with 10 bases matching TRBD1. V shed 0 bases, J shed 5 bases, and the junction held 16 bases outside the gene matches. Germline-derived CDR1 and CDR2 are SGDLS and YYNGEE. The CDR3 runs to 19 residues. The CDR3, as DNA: TGTGCCAGCAGCGTAGCCACAAAGACAGGGGGCCAATTACGAACTGAAGCTTTCTTT. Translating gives CASSVATKTGGQLRTEAFF.

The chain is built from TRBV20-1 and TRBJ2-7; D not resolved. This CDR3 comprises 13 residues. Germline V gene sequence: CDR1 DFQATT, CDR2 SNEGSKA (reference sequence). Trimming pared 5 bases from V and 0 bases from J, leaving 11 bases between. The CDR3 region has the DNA TGCAGTGCTCCCGATCCGAGCTCCTACGAGCAGTACTTC. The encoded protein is CSAPDPSSYEQYF.

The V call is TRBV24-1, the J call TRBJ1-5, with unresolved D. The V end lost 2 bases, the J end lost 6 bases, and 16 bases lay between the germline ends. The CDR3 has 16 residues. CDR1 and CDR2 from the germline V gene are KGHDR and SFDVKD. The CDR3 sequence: CATSDSGPGSPQPQHF. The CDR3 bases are TGTGCCACCAGTGATTCCGGGCCCGGGTCCCCTCAGCCCCAGCATTTT.

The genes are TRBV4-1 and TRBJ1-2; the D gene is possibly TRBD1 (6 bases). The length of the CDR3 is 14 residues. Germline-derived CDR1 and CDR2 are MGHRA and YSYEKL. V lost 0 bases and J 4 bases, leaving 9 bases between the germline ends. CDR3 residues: CASSQEQGFYGYTF. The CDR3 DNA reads TGCGCCAGCAGCCAAGAACAGGGTTTCTATGGCTACACCTTC.